This T cell receptor beta chain emerged from a study of cytomegalovirus exposure and HLA in healthy donors. Concerning this clone itself: The antigen remains unidentified.

PCR employed 60 Vbeta and 13 Jbeta primers. Sequencing used immunoSEQ multiplex PCR; TCRdb keeps in-frame clones, though not all of them. This sample contains approximately 110,000 clones. CDR1 and CDR2 from the germline V gene are SQVTM and ANQGSEA. This CDR3 region has 14 residues. V lost 4 bases and J lost 6; bases outside the gene matches: 9. Study-wide findings and caveats: Follow-up analysis later connected one missense variant in DCLRE1C with trimming of TCR beta V- and J-genes.

Sequences were obtained from PBMCs. This receptor was obtained from a man in his late teens or twenties in good health and CMV-seronegative. The chain employs TRBV29-1 and TRBJ2-3; 8 nucleotides line up with TRBD2. CDR3 DNA sequence: TGCAGCGTTGTCCCTAGCGGGCGGTACGATACGCAGTATTTT. Encoded protein: CSVVPSGRYDTQYF.